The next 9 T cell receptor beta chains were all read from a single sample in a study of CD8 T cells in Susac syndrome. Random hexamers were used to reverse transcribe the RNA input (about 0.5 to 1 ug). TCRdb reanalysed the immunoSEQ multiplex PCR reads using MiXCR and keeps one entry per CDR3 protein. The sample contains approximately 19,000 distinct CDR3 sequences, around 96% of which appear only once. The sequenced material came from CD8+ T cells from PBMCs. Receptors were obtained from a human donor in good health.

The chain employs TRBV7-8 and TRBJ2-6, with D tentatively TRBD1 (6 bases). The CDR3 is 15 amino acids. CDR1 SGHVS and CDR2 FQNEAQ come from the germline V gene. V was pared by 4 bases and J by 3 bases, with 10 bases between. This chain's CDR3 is CASSSTGIGANVLTF. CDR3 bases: TGTGCCAGCAGCTCGACAGGTATTGGGGCCAACGTCCTGACTTTC.

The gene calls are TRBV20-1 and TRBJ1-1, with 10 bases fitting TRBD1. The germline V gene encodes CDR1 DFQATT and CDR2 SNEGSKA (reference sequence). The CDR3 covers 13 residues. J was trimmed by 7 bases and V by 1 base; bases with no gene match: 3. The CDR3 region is CSARGQGAGEAFF. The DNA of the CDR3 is TGCAGTGCTAGAGGACAGGGGGCTGGTGAAGCTTTCTTT.

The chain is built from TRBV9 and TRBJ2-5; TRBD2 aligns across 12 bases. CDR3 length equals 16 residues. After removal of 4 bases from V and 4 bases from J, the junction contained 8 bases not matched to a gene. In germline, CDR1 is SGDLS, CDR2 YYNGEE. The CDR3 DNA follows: TGTGCCAGCAGCTTAGGACTAGCGGGAATGGGAGAGACCCAGTACTTC. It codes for CASSLGLAGMGETQYF.

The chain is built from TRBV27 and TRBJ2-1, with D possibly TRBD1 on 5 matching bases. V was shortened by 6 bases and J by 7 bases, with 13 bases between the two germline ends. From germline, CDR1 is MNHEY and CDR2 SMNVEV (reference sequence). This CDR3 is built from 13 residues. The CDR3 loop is CASRVQGQNEQFF. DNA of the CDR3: TGTGCCAGCAGGGTTCAGGGTCAGAATGAGCAGTTCTTC.

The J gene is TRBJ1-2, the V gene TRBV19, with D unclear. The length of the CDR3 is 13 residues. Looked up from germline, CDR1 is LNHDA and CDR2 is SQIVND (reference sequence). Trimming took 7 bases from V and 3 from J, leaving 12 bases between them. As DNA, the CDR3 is TGTGCCAGTATGGGTAACAGCCACTATGGCTACACCTTC. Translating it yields CASMGNSHYGYTF.

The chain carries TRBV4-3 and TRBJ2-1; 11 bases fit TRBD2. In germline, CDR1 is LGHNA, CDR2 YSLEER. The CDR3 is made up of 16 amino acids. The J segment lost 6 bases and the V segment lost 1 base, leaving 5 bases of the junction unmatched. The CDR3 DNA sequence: TGCGCCAGCAGCCAAGCAGAACTAGCGGGAGTCAATGAGCAGTTCTTC. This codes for CASSQAELAGVNEQFF.

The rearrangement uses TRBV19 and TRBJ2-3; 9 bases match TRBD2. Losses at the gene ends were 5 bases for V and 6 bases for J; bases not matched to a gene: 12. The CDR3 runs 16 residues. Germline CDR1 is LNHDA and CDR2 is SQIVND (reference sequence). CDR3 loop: CASSDLPAGGPDTQYF. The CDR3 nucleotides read TGTGCCAGTAGTGATCTTCCTGCGGGAGGGCCTGATACGCAGTATTTT.

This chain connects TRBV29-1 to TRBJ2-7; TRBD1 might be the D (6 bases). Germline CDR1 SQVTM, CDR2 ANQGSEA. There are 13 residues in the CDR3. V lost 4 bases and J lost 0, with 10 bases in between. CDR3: CSVGGGSSYEQYF. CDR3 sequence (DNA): TGCAGCGTTGGAGGGGGTAGCTCCTACGAGCAGTACTTC.

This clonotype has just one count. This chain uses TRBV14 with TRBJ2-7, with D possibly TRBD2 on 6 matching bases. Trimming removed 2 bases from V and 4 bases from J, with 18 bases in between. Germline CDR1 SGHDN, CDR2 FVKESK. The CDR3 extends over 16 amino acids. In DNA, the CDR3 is TGTGCCAGCAGCCAAAGTGGCGGGACCTTGATTTACGAGCAGTACTTC. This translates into CASSQSGGTLIYEQYF.